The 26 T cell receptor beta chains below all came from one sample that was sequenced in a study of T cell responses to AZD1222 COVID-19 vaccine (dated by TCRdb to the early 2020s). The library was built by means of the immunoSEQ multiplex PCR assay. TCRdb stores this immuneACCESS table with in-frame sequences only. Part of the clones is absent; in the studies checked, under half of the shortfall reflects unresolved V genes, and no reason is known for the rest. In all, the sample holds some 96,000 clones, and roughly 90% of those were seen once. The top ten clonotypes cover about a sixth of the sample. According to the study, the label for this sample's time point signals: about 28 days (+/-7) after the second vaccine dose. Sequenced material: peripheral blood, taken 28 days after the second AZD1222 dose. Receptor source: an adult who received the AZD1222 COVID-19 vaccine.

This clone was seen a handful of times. CDR3 sequence reads: CASSISRWQQETQYF. The CDR3 coding sequence is TGTGCCAGCAGTATTTCCCGGTGGCAACAAGAGACCCAGTACTTC. The chain employs TRBV28 and TRBJ2-5; no clear D. Germline V gene lookup returns CDR1 MDHEN and CDR2 SYDVKM. This CDR3 has 15 amino acids. V was pared by 5 bases and J by 2 bases, with 15 bases between.

CDR3 in amino acids: CASREGPGPNSPLHF. The CDR3 DNA reads TGTGCCAGCAGGGAGGGTCCCGGCCCCAATTCACCCCTCCACTTT. The chain employs TRBV6-5 and TRBJ1-6, with D unclear. The V gene's germline CDR1 is MNHEY and CDR2 SVGAGI. Trimming cost V 6 bases and J 7 bases, with 16 bases left between them. The CDR3 is 15 amino acids.

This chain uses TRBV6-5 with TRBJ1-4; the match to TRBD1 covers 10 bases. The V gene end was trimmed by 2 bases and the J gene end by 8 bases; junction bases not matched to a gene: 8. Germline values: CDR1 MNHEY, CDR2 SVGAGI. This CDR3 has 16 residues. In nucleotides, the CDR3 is TGTGCCAGCAGTTACGACCGGGACAGGGGATGGGAAAAACTGTTTTTT. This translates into CASSYDRDRGWEKLFF.

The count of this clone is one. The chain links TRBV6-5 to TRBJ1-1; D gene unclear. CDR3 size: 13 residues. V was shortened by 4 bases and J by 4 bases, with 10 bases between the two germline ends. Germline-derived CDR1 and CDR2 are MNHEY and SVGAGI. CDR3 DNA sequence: TGTGCCAGCAGTTTGGTCGCCCGCACTGAAGCTTTCTTT. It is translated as CASSLVARTEAFF.

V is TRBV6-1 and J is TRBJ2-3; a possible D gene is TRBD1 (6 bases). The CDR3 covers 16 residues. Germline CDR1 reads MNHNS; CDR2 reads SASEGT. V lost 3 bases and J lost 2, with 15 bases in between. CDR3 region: CASSDWGGGLTDTQYF. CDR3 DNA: TGTGCCAGCAGTGATTGGGGTGGGGGCCTCACAGATACGCAGTATTTT.

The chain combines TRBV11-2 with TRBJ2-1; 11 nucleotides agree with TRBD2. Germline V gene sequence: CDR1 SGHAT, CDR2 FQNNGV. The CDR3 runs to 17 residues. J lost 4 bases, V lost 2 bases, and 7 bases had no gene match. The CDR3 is CASSLYTSGSFYNEQFF. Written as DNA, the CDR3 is TGTGCCAGCAGCTTATATACTAGCGGGAGTTTTTACAATGAGCAGTTCTTC.

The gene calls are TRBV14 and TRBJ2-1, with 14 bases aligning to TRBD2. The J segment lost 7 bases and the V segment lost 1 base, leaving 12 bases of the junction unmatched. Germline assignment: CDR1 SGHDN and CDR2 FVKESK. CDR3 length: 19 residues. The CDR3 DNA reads TGTGCCAGCAGCCAAGCAAGACTAGCGGGAGGGATGGAAAGTAATGAGCAGTTCTTC. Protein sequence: CASSQARLAGGMESNEQFF.

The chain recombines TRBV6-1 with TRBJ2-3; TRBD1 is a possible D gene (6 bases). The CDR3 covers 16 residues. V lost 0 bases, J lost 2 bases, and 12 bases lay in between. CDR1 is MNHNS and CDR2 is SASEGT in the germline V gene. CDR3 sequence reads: CASSEATGPITDTQYF. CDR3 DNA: TGTGCCAGCAGTGAAGCAACAGGGCCAATCACAGATACGCAGTATTTT.

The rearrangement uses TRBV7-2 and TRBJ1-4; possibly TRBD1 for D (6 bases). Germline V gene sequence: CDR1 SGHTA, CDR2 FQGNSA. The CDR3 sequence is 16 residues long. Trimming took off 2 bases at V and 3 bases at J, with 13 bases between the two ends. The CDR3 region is CASSLSRGGANEKLFF. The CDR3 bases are TGTGCCAGCAGCTTAAGCAGAGGGGGGGCTAATGAAAAACTGTTTTTT.

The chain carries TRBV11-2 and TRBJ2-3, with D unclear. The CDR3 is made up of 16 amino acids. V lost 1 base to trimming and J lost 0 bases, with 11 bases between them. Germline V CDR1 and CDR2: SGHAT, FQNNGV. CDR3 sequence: CASSLAGGTSTDTQYF. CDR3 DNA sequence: TGTGCCAGCAGCTTAGCTGGCGGAACAAGCACAGATACGCAGTATTTT.

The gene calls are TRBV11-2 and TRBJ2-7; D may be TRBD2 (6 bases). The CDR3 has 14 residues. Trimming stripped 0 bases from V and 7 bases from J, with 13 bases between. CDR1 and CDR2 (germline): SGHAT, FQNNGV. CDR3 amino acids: CASSLEGSLAEQYF. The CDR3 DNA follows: TGTGCCAGCAGCTTAGAGGGGAGTCTAGCGGAGCAGTACTTC.

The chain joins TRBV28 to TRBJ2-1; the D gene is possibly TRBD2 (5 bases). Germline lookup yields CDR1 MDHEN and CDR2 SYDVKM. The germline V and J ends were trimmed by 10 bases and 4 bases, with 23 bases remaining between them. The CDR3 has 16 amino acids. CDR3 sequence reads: CATLTHIKSGYNEQFF. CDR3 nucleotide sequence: TGTGCCACCTTAACCCATATAAAAAGCGGATACAATGAGCAGTTCTTC.

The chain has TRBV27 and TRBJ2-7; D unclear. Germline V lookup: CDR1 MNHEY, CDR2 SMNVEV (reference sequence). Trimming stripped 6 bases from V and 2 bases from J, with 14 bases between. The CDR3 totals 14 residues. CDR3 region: CASSFWDFTYEQYF. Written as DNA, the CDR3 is TGTGCCAGCAGCTTCTGGGATTTCACCTACGAGCAGTACTTC.

The CDR3 bases are TGTGCCAGCAGCCGGGAATTAGGGAATTCACCCCTCCACTTT. As protein: CASSRELGNSPLHF. The chain has TRBV14 and TRBJ1-6; D unresolved. The germline V gene encodes CDR1 SGHDN and CDR2 FVKESK. Trimming cost V 4 bases and J 7 bases, with 11 bases left between them. The CDR3 spans 14 residues.

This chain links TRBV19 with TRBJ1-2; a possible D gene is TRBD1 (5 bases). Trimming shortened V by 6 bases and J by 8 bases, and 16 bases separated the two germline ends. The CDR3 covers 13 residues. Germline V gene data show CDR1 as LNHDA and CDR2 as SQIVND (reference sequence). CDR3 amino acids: CASSNSGANGYTF. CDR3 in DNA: TGTGCCAGTAGCAACTCCGGGGCCAACGGCTACACCTTC.

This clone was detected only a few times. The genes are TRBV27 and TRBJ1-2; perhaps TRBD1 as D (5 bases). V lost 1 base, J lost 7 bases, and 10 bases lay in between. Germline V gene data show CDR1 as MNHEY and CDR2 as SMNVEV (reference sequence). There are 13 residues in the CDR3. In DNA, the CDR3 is TGTGCCAGCAGTTTATGGGGGACGGGTGGCTACACCTTC. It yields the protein CASSLWGTGGYTF.

CDR3 in amino acids: CASSPESFGEQFF. The CDR3 region has the DNA TGTGCCAGCAGCCCGGAGAGTTTCGGTGAGCAGTTCTTC. The chain recombines TRBV7-9 with TRBJ2-1; no reliable D call. V dropped 5 bases and J dropped 9 bases, with 14 bases sitting between them. This CDR3 is 13 amino acids long. Germline values: CDR1 SEHNR, CDR2 FQNEAQ (reference sequence). Full variable domain (rest looked up from reference TRBV7-9 and TRBJ2-1): DTGVSQNPRHKITKRGQNVTFRCDPISEHNRLYWYRQTLGQGPEFLTYFQNEAQLEKSRLLSDRFSAERPKGSFSTLEIQRTEQGDSAMYLCASSPESFGEQFFGPGTRLTVL.

CDR3 residues: CASSRPAGLTDTQYF. The CDR3 region has the DNA TGTGCCAGCAGCCGCCCGGCGGGCCTCACAGATACGCAGTATTTT. The chain combines TRBV14 with TRBJ2-3; a possible D gene is TRBD2 (5 bases). This CDR3 region has 15 residues. Trimming pared 4 bases from V and 2 bases from J, leaving 13 bases between. Germline lookup yields CDR1 SGHDN and CDR2 FVKESK.

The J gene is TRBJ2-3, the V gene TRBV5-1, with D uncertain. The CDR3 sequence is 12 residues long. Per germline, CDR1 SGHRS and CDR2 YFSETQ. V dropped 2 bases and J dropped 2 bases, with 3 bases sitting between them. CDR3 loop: CASSFNTDTQYF. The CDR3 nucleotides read TGCGCCAGCAGCTTCAACACAGATACGCAGTATTTT.

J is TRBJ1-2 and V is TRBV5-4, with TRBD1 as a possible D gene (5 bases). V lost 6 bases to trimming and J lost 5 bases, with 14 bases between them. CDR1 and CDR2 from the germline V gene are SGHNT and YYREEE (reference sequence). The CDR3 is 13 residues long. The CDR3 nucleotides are TGTGCCAGCAACTTTTTAGGGGAGTATGGCTACACCTTC. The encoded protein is CASNFLGEYGYTF.

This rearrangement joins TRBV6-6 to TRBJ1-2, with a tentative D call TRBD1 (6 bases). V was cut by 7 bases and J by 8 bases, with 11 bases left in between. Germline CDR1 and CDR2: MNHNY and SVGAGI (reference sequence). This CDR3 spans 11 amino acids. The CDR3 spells CASNAGVGYTF. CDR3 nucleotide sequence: TGTGCCAGCAATGCAGGGGTAGGCTACACCTTC.

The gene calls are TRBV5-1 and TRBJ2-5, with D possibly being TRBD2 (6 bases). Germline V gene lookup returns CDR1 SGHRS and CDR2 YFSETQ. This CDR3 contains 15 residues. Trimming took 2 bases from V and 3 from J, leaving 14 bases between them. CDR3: CASSLYGSGEETQYF. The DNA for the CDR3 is TGCGCCAGCAGCTTATACGGGAGCGGAGAAGAGACCCAGTACTTC.

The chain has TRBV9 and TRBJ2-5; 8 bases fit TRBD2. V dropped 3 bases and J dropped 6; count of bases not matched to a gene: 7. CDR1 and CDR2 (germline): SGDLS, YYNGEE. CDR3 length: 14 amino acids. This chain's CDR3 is CASSGAGVGKTQYF. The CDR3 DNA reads TGTGCCAGCAGCGGAGCGGGAGTGGGTAAGACCCAGTACTTC.

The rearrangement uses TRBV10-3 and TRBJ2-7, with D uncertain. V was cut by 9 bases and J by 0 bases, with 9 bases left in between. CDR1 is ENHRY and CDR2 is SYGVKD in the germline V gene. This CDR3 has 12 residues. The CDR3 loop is CAIWDSSYEQYF. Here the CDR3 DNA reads TGTGCCATTTGGGATAGCTCCTACGAGCAGTACTTC.

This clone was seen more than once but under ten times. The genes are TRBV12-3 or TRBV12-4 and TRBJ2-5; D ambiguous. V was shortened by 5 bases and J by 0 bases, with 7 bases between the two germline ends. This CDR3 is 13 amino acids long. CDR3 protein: CASSQGYQETQYF. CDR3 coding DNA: TGTGCCAGCAGTCAAGGGTACCAAGAGACCCAGTACTTC.

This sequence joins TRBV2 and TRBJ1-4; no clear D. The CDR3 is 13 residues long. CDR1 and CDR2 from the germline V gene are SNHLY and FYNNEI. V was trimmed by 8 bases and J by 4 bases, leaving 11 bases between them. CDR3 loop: CASWFQDNEKLFF. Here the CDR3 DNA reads TGTGCCAGCTGGTTTCAGGATAATGAAAAACTGTTTTTT.